This TCR beta chain was documented in a study of control samples from healthy donors and cancer patients. Only in-frame clones appear in the TCRdb table, and some are missing; sequencing was by immunoSEQ multiplex PCR. The sample includes about 170,000 clones, 91% of them seen just once. V gave up 0 bases and J gave up 6 bases; unmatched junction bases: 0. CDR1 and CDR2 (germline): SGHTA, FQGTGA. The CDR3 is 14 residues long. The TCR sequence derives from a woman under 40 in good health. The sample consisted of blood. This chain uses TRBV7-3 with TRBJ2-3; 10 bases are a match to TRBD2. Here the CDR3 DNA reads TGTGCCAGCAGCTTAACTAGCGGGGGGGATACGCAGTATTTT. It codes for CASSLTSGGDTQYF.